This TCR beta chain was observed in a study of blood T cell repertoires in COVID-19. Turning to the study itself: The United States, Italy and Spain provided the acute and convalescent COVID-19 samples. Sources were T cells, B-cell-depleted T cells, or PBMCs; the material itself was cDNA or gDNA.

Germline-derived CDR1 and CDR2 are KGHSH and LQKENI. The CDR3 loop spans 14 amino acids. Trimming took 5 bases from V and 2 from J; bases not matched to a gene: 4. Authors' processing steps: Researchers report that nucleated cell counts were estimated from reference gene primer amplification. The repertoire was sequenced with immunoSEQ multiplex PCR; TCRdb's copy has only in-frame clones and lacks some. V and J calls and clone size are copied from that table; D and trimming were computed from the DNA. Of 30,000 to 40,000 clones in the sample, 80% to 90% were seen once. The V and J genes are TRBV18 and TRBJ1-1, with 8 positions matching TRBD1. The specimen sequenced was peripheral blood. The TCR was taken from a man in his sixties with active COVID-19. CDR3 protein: CASSSGQANTEAFF. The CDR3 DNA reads TGTGCCAGCTCATCGGGACAGGCCAACACTGAAGCTTTCTTT.